This T cell receptor (beta chain) emerged from a study of human T cells and chemical hapten exposure. The wider study: Sensitizing treatment utilized 2% DPC over a roughly 2 cm by roughly 2 cm portion of upper inner arm skin. Patients had diphenylcyclopropenone applied to the scalp weekly throughout the roughly 24-week study. Overall study results and limits: Patch test score rose with PT1 expanded TCR count, significant at thresholds 8, 16 and 32, not 4.

Germline V gene data show CDR1 as SGDLS and CDR2 as YYNGEE. V lost 3 bases, J lost 2 bases, and 4 bases stayed unmatched. The CDR3 is 15 amino acids. Note on this clonotype: The antigen remains unidentified.

The time point was: patch test 2, 6 weeks after DPC sensitization. Treatment reported: therapeutic diphenylcyclopropenone sensitization with weekly scalp DPC. Attachment of unique molecular identifiers to individual cDNA molecules was performed in the library. MiXCR, run by TCRdb on the RACE reads, gives a single entry per CDR3 protein. The sample has tens of thousands of distinct CDR3 sequences, around a tenth seen once; the top ten hold 1.6%. The sequencing used whole blood, collected in connection with sensitization to the hapten diphenylcyclopropenone (DPC). The gene calls are TRBV9 and TRBJ2-3; 9 bases match TRBD1. The source is a man between 18 and 35 years old with alopecia areata. Some clones in this sample may be carry-over from other donors' samples. Written as DNA, the CDR3 is TGTGCCAGCAGCGCAACAGGGGGCTTCACAGATACGCAGTATTTT. Amino acid sequence: CASSATGGFTDTQYF.